This T cell receptor beta chain was obtained from a study of T cells in women clearing cervical HPV infection. Whole-study findings and limits: Combining TCR richness with V gene abundances gave approximately 0.8 AUC. Repertoire richness, not evenness, was significantly elevated in CIN3+ cases versus controls.

Germline lookup yields CDR1 SNHLY and CDR2 FYNNEI. The CDR3 runs 13 residues. As regards this clone: Its matching antigen is unknown. The missing CDR3 end, 3 residues past where the read stops, is filled in from the germline J gene.

TCRdb's table, derived via immunoSEQ multiplex PCR, lists solely in-frame clones and lacks some. The sample table sets out more than 40,000 clones. The receptor was derived from a woman between 18 and 75 years old with a cervical HPV16 infection that either progressed to CIN3+ or cleared (not recorded which). Sequencing input: blood buffy coat. The rearrangement uses TRBV2 and TRBJ2-4, with D tentatively TRBD1 (7 bases). The part of the CDR3 DNA that was read is TGTGCCAGCAGGGAGGGGACAGCGGGCGGT. Amino acid sequence: CASREGTAGG. The full CDR3 protein reads CASREGTAGGQYF.